The entry that follows covers one T cell receptor beta chain sequence. No antigen is known for it. Only in-frame clones appear in the TCRdb table, and some are missing; sequencing was by immunoSEQ multiplex PCR. The sample holds 20,000 to 25,000 clones; 80% to 95% are singletons and the top ten take roughly 2.6%. Per the germline V gene, CDR1 is MDHEN and CDR2 is SYDVKM. Trimming pared 2 bases from V and 3 bases from J, leaving 8 bases between. The CDR3 is 14 amino acids. The sample comes from a study of T cells in localized non-small cell lung cancer. Study-wide findings and caveats: The appearance of a median roughly 56 of the top 100 tumor clones was seen in adjacent lung. Uninvolved nearby lung showed the greatest T cell clonality, exceeding that found in tumor.

The sample was peripheral blood, taken before any cancer treatment. The source of this sequence is a woman aged 35 to 70 with stage I lung adenocarcinoma. The V and J genes are TRBV28 and TRBJ2-1, with D possibly TRBD1 on 5 matching bases. CDR3 DNA sequence: TGTGCCAGCAGTTTAGGGGCCTTCTACAATGAGCAGTTCTTC. Its protein is CASSLGAFYNEQFF.